These 20 T cell receptor beta chains were all obtained from the same sample, sequenced in a study of cytomegalovirus exposure and HLA in healthy donors. PCR primers comprised 60 Vbeta and 13 Jbeta primers. Assay used: immunoSEQ multiplex PCR; TCRdb lists only in-frame clones, some missing. The sample has some 100,000 clones; roughly 77% are singletons. Sequenced input: PBMCs. Receptor source: a woman aged 45-65 years in good health and CMV-seropositive.

DNA of the CDR3: TGCGCCAGCAGCGTAGAACTAGCGGCTTACAATGAGCAGTTCTTC. It encodes CASSVELAAYNEQFF. This chain links TRBV5-1 with TRBJ2-1; 8 bases align to TRBD2. Germline CDR1 and CDR2: SGHRS and YFSETQ. This CDR3 has 15 residues. With 4 bases clipped from V and 4 bases from J, the junction kept 7 bases outside the gene matches.

The chain combines TRBV10-2 with TRBJ1-1; D gene uncertain. There are 13 residues in the CDR3. Trimming cost V 7 bases and J 1 base, with 10 bases left between them. Germline V CDR1 and CDR2: WSHSY, SAAADI. Here the CDR3 reads CASIRTSNTEAFF. CDR3 in DNA: TGCGCCAGCATTCGGACTTCGAACACTGAAGCTTTCTTT.

This clone was counted only a few times. The chain uses TRBV6-5 and TRBJ1-6; 8 positions match TRBD1. From germline, CDR1 is MNHEY and CDR2 SVGAGI. This CDR3 is 15 amino acids long. With 1 base clipped from V and 6 bases from J, the junction kept 2 bases outside the gene matches. The CDR3 region is CASSYLTGVNSPLHF. The CDR3 DNA is TGTGCCAGCAGTTACTTGACAGGGGTTAATTCACCCCTCCACTTT.

V is TRBV10-1 and J is TRBJ2-1, with TRBD2 identical over 12 bases. V gave up 5 bases and J gave up 5 bases; unmatched junction bases: 4. CDR3 size: 15 residues. Germline CDR1 is WNHNN and CDR2 is SYGVQD (reference sequence). The CDR3 region is CASSQTSGGHNEQFF. The CDR3 DNA sequence: TGCGCCAGCAGTCAGACTAGCGGGGGCCACAATGAGCAGTTCTTC.

This clone has a handful of counts. This rearrangement joins TRBV7-3 to TRBJ1-1; the match to TRBD1 covers 7 bases. Germline-derived CDR1 and CDR2 are SGHTA and FQGTGA. This CDR3 region has 13 residues. J gave up 5 bases and V 2 bases, and 2 bases lay outside the gene matches. The CDR3 nucleotides are TGTGCCAGCAGCTTAGGGACAGTTACTGAAGCTTTCTTT. Translation: CASSLGTVTEAFF. The complete variable domain, with remaining parts taken from reference TRBV7-3 and TRBJ1-1, reads GAGVSQTPSNKVTEKGKYVELRCDPISGHTALYWYRQSLGQGPEFLIYFQGTGAADDSGLPNDRFFAVRPEGSVSTLKIQRTERGDSAVYLCASSLGTVTEAFFGQGTRLTVV.

The rearrangement uses TRBV5-6 and TRBJ2-1; TRBD2 aligns across 9 bases. J gave up 6 bases and V 0 bases, and 4 bases lay outside the gene matches. The germline CDR1 and CDR2 sequences are SGHDT and YYEEEE. The CDR3 contains 15 residues. The CDR3: CASSLALAGTNEQFF. Written as DNA, the CDR3 is TGTGCCAGCAGCTTGGCGCTAGCGGGGACCAATGAGCAGTTCTTC. Full variable domain (remainder filled in from reference TRBV5-6 and TRBJ2-1): DAGVTQSPTHLIKTRGQQVTLRCSPKSGHDTVSWYQQALGQGPQFIFQYYEEEERQRGNFPDRFSGHQFPNYSSELNVNALLLGDSALYLCASSLALAGTNEQFFGPGTRLTVL.

This clone occurred once. The genes are TRBV29-1 and TRBJ1-6; 10 bases match TRBD1. From germline, CDR1 is SQVTM and CDR2 ANQGSEA. The length of the CDR3 is 14 residues. Unmatched junction bases numbered 10, after V lost 7 bases and J lost 10 bases. The CDR3 nucleotides are TGCAGCGCGAAGACAGGGGGCGGTAAATCACCCCTCCACTTT. Residues: CSAKTGGGKSPLHF.

V is TRBV27 and J is TRBJ1-4, with 8 bases fitting TRBD1. With V trimmed by 6 bases and J by 4 bases, 4 bases remained unmatched. Germline V CDR1 and CDR2: MNHEY, SMNVEV (reference sequence). The CDR3 length is 14 residues. CDR3 sequence reads: CASRKDRDNEKLFF. The CDR3, as DNA: TGTGCCAGCAGGAAGGACAGGGATAATGAAAAACTGTTTTTT.

This clone was picked up a small number of times. The chain carries TRBV6-1 and TRBJ2-1; unclear D gene. Germline CDR1 MNHNS, CDR2 SASEGT. CDR3 length: 12 residues. Trimming left V 1 base short and J 10 bases short, with 8 bases between. The CDR3 loop is CASSEGRREQFF. The CDR3 coding sequence is TGTGCCAGCAGTGAAGGAAGGCGGGAGCAGTTCTTC.

This clone has a single count. DNA for the CDR3: TGTGCCAGCAGCGAAAAGGGACTCACGAACACTGAAGCTTTCTTT. Its protein product is CASSEKGLTNTEAFF. V gene TRBV14 combines with J gene TRBJ1-1; tentatively, D is TRBD1 (5 bases). Trimming cost V 5 bases and J 1 base, with 14 bases left between them. This CDR3 region has 15 residues. The germline CDR1 and CDR2 sequences are SGHDN and FVKESK.

The rearrangement links TRBV28 to TRBJ2-1; 10 positions agree with TRBD2. After removal of 3 bases from V and 6 bases from J, the junction contained 2 bases not matched to a gene. CDR3 length equals 14 residues. CDR1 is MDHEN, CDR2 SYDVKM, per germline. CDR3 loop: CASSLGLALNEQFF. CDR3 in DNA: TGTGCCAGCAGTTTGGGACTAGCGCTCAATGAGCAGTTCTTC. The variable domain in full, completed from reference TRBV28 and TRBJ2-1, reads DVKVTQSSRYLVKRTGEKVFLECVQDMDHENMFWYRQDPGLGLRLIYFSYDVKMKEKGDIPEGYSVSREKKERFSLILESASTNQTSMYLCASSLGLALNEQFFGPGTRLTVL.

The gene calls are TRBV5-1 and TRBJ2-7; D perhaps matches TRBD1 (6 bases). This CDR3 is built from 15 residues. Deletions cut 7 bases from V and 6 bases from J, with 23 bases between. Germline V gene lookup returns CDR1 SGHRS and CDR2 YFSETQ. CDR3 region: CASSSIQGPPGEQYF. For the CDR3, the DNA is TGCGCCAGCTCTTCGATACAGGGACCTCCTGGCGAGCAGTACTTC.

This clone was picked up a small number of times. The chain carries TRBV5-1 and TRBJ2-3; 7 nucleotides line up with TRBD2. The CDR3 contains 15 residues. Trimming took 0 bases from V and 5 from J; bases not matched to a gene: 6. The germline gives CDR1 SGHRS, CDR2 YFSETQ. The CDR3 here is CASSLGREGIDTQYF. CDR3 coding DNA: TGCGCCAGCAGCTTGGGTAGGGAGGGAATAGATACGCAGTATTTT.

This chain joins TRBV5-1 and TRBJ1-1; D may be TRBD1 (5 bases). This CDR3 is 13 amino acids long. Germline CDR1 SGHRS, CDR2 YFSETQ. Trimming took 4 bases from V and 4 from J, leaving 11 bases between them. CDR3 sequence: CASSRGVSTEAFF. The CDR3 coding sequence is TGCGCCAGCAGCCGGGGGGTTTCCACTGAAGCTTTCTTT.

This chain links TRBV9 with TRBJ1-1; D is possibly TRBD1 (5 bases). Looked up from germline, CDR1 is SGDLS and CDR2 is YYNGEE. The V gene lost 4 bases and the J gene lost 4 bases, with 11 bases spanning the gap. The CDR3 has 13 residues. Here the CDR3 DNA reads TGTGCCAGCAGCCCCGGGGGGGGCACTGAAGCTTTCTTT. This encodes CASSPGGGTEAFF.

This sequence joins TRBV9 and TRBJ2-2; 9 nucleotides agree with TRBD2. Trimming at V came to 5 bases and at J to 6 bases, leaving 14 bases not matched to a gene. Germline loops: CDR1 SGDLS, CDR2 YYNGEE. This CDR3 spans 17 amino acids. The CDR3 DNA follows: TGTGCCAGCAGTGGGGGTGGGCTAGCGGGGACTTCCGGGGAGCTGTTTTTT. It yields the protein CASSGGGLAGTSGELFF.

The rearrangement joins TRBV19 to TRBJ2-7; 9 bases line up with TRBD1. V shed 0 bases, J shed 1 base, and the junction held 7 bases outside the gene matches. This CDR3 has 17 residues. The V gene's germline CDR1 is LNHDA and CDR2 SQIVND (reference sequence). CDR3 coding DNA: TGTGCCAGTAGTATAGAGCGCGTGACAGGGGGATCCTACGAGCAGTACTTC. Protein sequence: CASSIERVTGGSYEQYF.

This clone was counted a single time. The chain combines TRBV7-8 with TRBJ2-7, with a tentative D call TRBD1 (5 bases). Germline V gene data show CDR1 as SGHVS and CDR2 as FQNEAQ. The CDR3 sequence is 17 residues long. Trimming took 6 bases from V and 0 from J, leaving 21 bases between them. The CDR3 bases are TGTGCCAGCAGACCCCTGTTTGGGGCGACTTTCTCCTACGAGCAGTACTTC. Protein: CASRPLFGATFSYEQYF. The complete variable domain, with remaining parts taken from reference TRBV7-8 and TRBJ2-7, reads GAGVSQSPRYKVAKRGQDVALRCDPISGHVSLFWYQQALGQGPEFLTYFQNEAQLDKSGLPSDRFFAERPEGSVSTLKIQRTQQEDSAVYLCASRPLFGATFSYEQYFGPGTRLTVT.

This clone was seen a few times. V is TRBV30 and J is TRBJ2-1; D is undetermined. Trimming cost V 3 bases and J 7 bases, with 7 bases left between them. Per the germline V gene, CDR1 is GTSNPN and CDR2 is SVGIG (reference sequence). The CDR3 is 11 amino acids. Here the CDR3 DNA reads TGTGCCTGGAGGCCCGGGAATGAGCAGTTCTTC. Its translation: CAWRPGNEQFF.

The chain employs TRBV5-1 and TRBJ1-2; TRBD1 agrees at 12 bases. This CDR3 has 21 amino acids. The V gene's germline CDR1 is SGHRS and CDR2 YFSETQ. Trimming took 4 bases from V and 0 from J; bases not matched to a gene: 19. The DNA for the CDR3 is TGCGCCAGCAGCCCTTGGGGCTTATTGGGGGACAGGGGGCCATCTAACTATGGCTACACCTTC. Its translation: CASSPWGLLGDRGPSNYGYTF.